This paragraph covers one TCR beta chain sequence. What it binds is not known. The data stem from a study of cytomegalovirus exposure and HLA in healthy donors. Study results and caveats: Rarity held for most TCR sequences, but there were some public TCRs that occurred in many donors.

V shed 4 bases, J shed 6 bases, and the junction held 5 bases outside the gene matches. CDR1 SGHTA and CDR2 FQGNSA come from the germline V gene. CDR3 length: 14 amino acids. This table comes from immunoSEQ multiplex PCR, and its TCRdb copy is limited to in-frame clones, with some not included. In the table there are about 63,000 clones, 80% to 90% of which are singletons. V and J are TRBV7-2 and TRBJ2-7, with 11 positions matching TRBD1. Sequenced material: PBMCs. The TCR originated in a young woman in good health and CMV-seronegative. CDR3 amino acids: CASSSDRGLFEQYF. DNA for the CDR3: TGTGCCAGCAGCTCGGACAGGGGGCTTTTCGAGCAGTACTTC.